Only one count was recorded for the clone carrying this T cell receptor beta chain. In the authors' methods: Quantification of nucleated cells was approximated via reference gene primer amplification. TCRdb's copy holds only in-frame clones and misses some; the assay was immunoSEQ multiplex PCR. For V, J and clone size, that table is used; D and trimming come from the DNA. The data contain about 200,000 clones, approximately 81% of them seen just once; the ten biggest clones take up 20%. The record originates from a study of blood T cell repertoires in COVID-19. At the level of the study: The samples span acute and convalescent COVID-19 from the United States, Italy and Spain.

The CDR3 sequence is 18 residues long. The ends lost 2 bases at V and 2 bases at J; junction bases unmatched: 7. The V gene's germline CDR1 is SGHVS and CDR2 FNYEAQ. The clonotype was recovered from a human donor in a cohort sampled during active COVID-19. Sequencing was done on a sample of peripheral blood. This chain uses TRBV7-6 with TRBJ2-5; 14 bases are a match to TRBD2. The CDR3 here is CASSLTTSGGGTQETQYF. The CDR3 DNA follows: TGTGCCAGCAGCTTAACGACTAGCGGGGGGGGGACTCAAGAGACCCAGTACTTC.